The rows below give T cell receptor beta chains drawn from one sample of a study of beta chain features in type 1 diabetes. Produced via immunoSEQ multiplex PCR; TCRdb's table is partial and in-frame only. The data show roughly 140,000 clones, with 6.9% seen just once and 1.3% to 1.5% held by the top ten. The sample comprised central memory CD4+ T cells from blood. These receptors all stem from a woman aged 25 to 39 in good health. Both conserved end residues are part of each CDR3. A D gene is named only where the DNA matches it firmly. Clone sizes are given selectively: once, few, many, or a class where the clone is expanded.

TRBV7-8,TRBJ2-7,.,many,CASSLVSGVTYEQYF,TGTGCCAGCAGCTTAGTTTCGGGAGTTACCTACGAGCAGTACTTC
TRBV27,TRBJ2-1,.,many,CASRKSSYNEQFF,TGTGCCAGCAGAAAGAGCTCCTACAATGAGCAGTTCTTC
TRBV28,TRBJ2-1,.,.,CAIGHGSFYNEQFF,TGTGCCATTGGGCACGGGAGTTTTTACAATGAGCAGTTCTTC
TRBV6-1,TRBJ2-7,.,few,CASLRLQGAYEQYF,TGTGCCAGCCTACGGTTGCAGGGCGCCTACGAGCAGTACTTC
TRBV28,TRBJ1-5,.,few,CASSLHGQNNQPQHF,TGTGCCAGCAGTTTACACGGACAGAACAATCAGCCCCAGCATTTT
TRBV4-2,TRBJ2-1,TRBD2,many,CASSQDSTREGNEQFF,TGTGCCAGCAGCCAAGATTCTACCCGGGAGGGGAATGAGCAGTTCTTC
TRBV18,TRBJ1-1,TRBD1,.,CASSPGTGVQNTEAFF,TGTGCCAGCTCACCCGGGACAGGGGTACAGAACACTGAAGCTTTCTTT
TRBV9,TRBJ2-3,.,.,CASSVAGQIADTQYF,TGTGCCAGCAGCGTAGCCGGACAGATCGCAGATACGCAGTATTTT
TRBV19,TRBJ2-2,TRBD2,.,CASTLAGGRPGELFF,TGTGCCAGTACCCTAGCGGGAGGCCGCCCCGGGGAGCTGTTTTTT
TRBV7-9,TRBJ1-1,.,few,CASSSGSDRLTEAFF,TGTGCCAGCAGCTCCGGGTCTGACAGACTCACTGAAGCTTTCTTT
TRBV28,TRBJ1-1,.,few,CASRRVGVLSEAFF,TGTGCCAGCAGGAGGGTGGGAGTCCTGTCTGAAGCTTTCTTT
TRBV11-2,TRBJ2-1,TRBD2,.,CASSRGTSGYNEQFF,TGTGCCAGCAGCCGTGGGACTAGCGGGTACAATGAGCAGTTCTTC
TRBV30,TRBJ1-4,TRBD1,.,CAWRDRGREKLFF,TGTGCCTGGAGGGACAGGGGAAGAGAAAAACTGTTTTTT
TRBV6-1,TRBJ2-4,.,.,CASSERSAVVSKNIQYF,TGTGCCAGCAGTGAAAGGTCTGCGGTGGTCTCCAAAAACATTCAGTACTTC
TRBV29-1,TRBJ2-5,TRBD1,few,CSVAPTGMGSTQYF,TGCAGCGTTGCCCCGACAGGGATGGGCTCGACCCAGTACTTC
TRBV7-2,TRBJ1-1,.,.,CASCRIGGNTEAFF,TGTGCCAGCTGCCGGATTGGCGGGAACACTGAAGCTTTCTTT
TRBV25-1,TRBJ2-1,.,.,CASSEYIHSYNEQFF,TGTGCCAGCAGTGAATACATCCACTCCTACAATGAGCAGTTCTTC
TRBV21-1,TRBJ2-5,.,many,CASRTNRGSSPFRQETQYF,TGTGCCAGCAGGACCAACAGGGGAAGTTCGCCCTTCCGCCAAGAGACCCAGTACTTC
TRBV27,TRBJ2-1,TRBD2,.,CASSLTLAGGGGEQFF,TGTGCCAGCAGTTTAACCTTAGCGGGAGGCGGGGGTGAGCAGTTCTTC
TRBV5-4,TRBJ1-1,.,few,CASSRERAGEAFF,TGTGCCAGCAGCCGGGAACGAGCCGGTGAAGCTTTCTTT
TRBV30,TRBJ2-5,TRBD1,.,CAWSEGQGMVRETQYF,TGTGCCTGGAGCGAGGGACAGGGGATGGTGAGGGAGACCCAGTACTTC
TRBV11-2,TRBJ2-2,.,.,CASSLVNTGELFF,TGTGCCAGCAGCTTAGTAAACACCGGGGAGCTGTTTTTT
TRBV15,TRBJ2-6,.,few,CATSPGVEGSGANVLTF,TGTGCCACCAGCCCCGGGGTTGAGGGCTCTGGGGCCAACGTCCTGACTTTC
TRBV5-1,TRBJ2-1,.,.,CASSWGEGYNEQFF,TGCGCCAGCAGCTGGGGAGAAGGCTACAATGAGCAGTTCTTC
TRBV7-2,TRBJ2-5,TRBD2,few,CASSFAAGLAPETQYF,TGTGCCAGCAGCTTTGCGGCGGGACTAGCCCCAGAGACCCAGTACTTC
TRBV2,TRBJ2-3,TRBD2,few,CASSPRAGGSTDTQYF,TGTGCCAGCAGTCCTCGGGCGGGGGGGAGCACAGATACGCAGTATTTT
TRBV7-9,TRBJ2-1,TRBD2,few,CASSPGVAGGPENEQFF,TGTGCCAGCAGCCCCGGGGTAGCGGGAGGGCCGGAGAATGAGCAGTTCTTC
TRBV25-1,TRBJ1-1,TRBD1,.,CASRRGTGMNTEAFF,TGTGCCAGCAGACGGGGGACAGGTATGAACACTGAAGCTTTCTTT
TRBV18,TRBJ1-1,.,.,CASSPREQGSEAFF,TGTGCCAGCTCACCACGGGAACAGGGATCTGAAGCTTTCTTT
TRBV18,TRBJ2-2,TRBD1,.,CASSPLQGAGTGELFF,TGTGCCAGCTCACCTCTCCAGGGGGCAGGCACCGGGGAGCTGTTTTTT
TRBV7-6,TRBJ2-5,.,few,CASSLGQAETQYF,TGTGCCAGCAGCTTAGGCCAGGCGGAGACCCAGTACTTC
TRBV7-6,TRBJ2-1,.,few,CASSYLSGNNEQFF,TGTGCCAGCAGCTACCTTAGCGGTAACAATGAGCAGTTCTTC
TRBV7-2,TRBJ2-1,TRBD2,.,CASSPRGLAGAPNNEQFF,TGTGCCAGCAGCCCACGGGGACTAGCGGGAGCCCCCAACAATGAGCAGTTCTTC
TRBV4-2,TRBJ2-7,TRBD2,few,CASSRPAAGGREQYF,TGTGCCAGCAGCCGGCCCGCAGCGGGAGGGCGGGAGCAGTACTTC
TRBV7-9,TRBJ2-2,.,few,CANAGVTNTGELFF,TGTGCCAACGCCGGGGTCACGAACACCGGGGAGCTGTTTTTT
TRBV29-1,TRBJ2-1,TRBD1,few,CSVRGQGARNEQFF,TGCAGCGTTCGAGGACAGGGGGCTAGAAATGAGCAGTTCTTC
TRBV6-1,TRBJ1-5,TRBD1,few,CASSGGTGVNQPQHF,TGTGCCAGCAGTGGTGGGACAGGGGTAAATCAGCCCCAGCATTTT
TRBV30,TRBJ1-1,TRBD1,many,CAWSLQGDTEAFF,TGTGCCTGGAGTCTACAGGGGGACACTGAAGCTTTCTTT
TRBV9,TRBJ2-5,.,few,CASSVSPSKETQYF,TGTGCCAGCAGCGTATCTCCTAGCAAAGAGACCCAGTACTTC
TRBV14,TRBJ1-2,TRBD1,.,CASSQAGTGGHYGYTF,TGTGCCAGCAGCCAAGCCGGGACAGGGGGACACTATGGCTACACCTTC
TRBV7-6,TRBJ2-2,.,.,CASSLTSNQGKLFF,TGTGCCAGCAGCTTAACCTCTAACCAGGGGAAGCTGTTTTTT
TRBV7-9,TRBJ2-7,.,few,CASSYSGDEQYF,TGTGCCAGCAGCTATTCAGGGGACGAGCAGTACTTC
TRBV7-2,TRBJ2-7,TRBD1,.,CASNPGQGNEQYF,TGTGCCAGCAACCCTGGACAGGGCAACGAGCAGTACTTC